The 25 T cell receptor beta chains listed next were all sequenced from one sample in a study of shared T cell receptors in the human thymus (dated by TCRdb to the early 2020s). Preparation of the library involved the immunoSEQ multiplex PCR assay. Entries here come from immuneACCESS through TCRdb and include only in-frame sequences with V and J called. Some clones fail to appear in such tables; in the studies checked, an unresolved V gene covers under half of the shortfall, and the cause of the remainder is unknown. The sample yields roughly 500,000 clones; approximately 80% were counted once. The leading ten clones occupy approximately 0.013% of the sample. This same sample was also part of a study on human thymus T cells.

Material: thymocytes. These TCRs come from a boy less than two years old with a congenital heart defect. Donor details come from another sample of the same person, matched by shared clones.

This clone appeared once. J is TRBJ1-2 and V is TRBV7-2; 8 bases agree with TRBD1. V trimming: 0 bases; J trimming: 6 bases; junction bases outside the gene matches: 3. Germline CDR1 is SGHTA and CDR2 is FQGNSA. This CDR3 is built from 14 residues. DNA for the CDR3: TGTGCCAGCAGCTTAGCCAGGGGGCAGCATGGCTACACCTTC. Its translation: CASSLARGQHGYTF.

The V call is TRBV4-2, the J call TRBJ1-2, with 7 nucleotides matching TRBD1. The ends lost 1 base at V and 4 bases at J; junction bases unmatched: 9. The length of the CDR3 is 16 residues. Germline V gives CDR1 LGHNA, CDR2 YNFKEQ. The CDR3 here is CASSQVARGLSYGYTF. The CDR3 DNA reads TGTGCCAGCAGCCAAGTCGCAAGGGGGCTGAGCTATGGCTACACCTTC.

This clone was seen a single time. This sample also contains other DNA sequences that code for the same CDR3. The CDR3 nucleotides read TGTGCCAGCACCCTTACGGGGTCAGGTAGTCAAGAGACCCAGTACTTC. This translates into CASTLTGSGSQETQYF. This chain links TRBV11-3 with TRBJ2-5, with D tentatively TRBD2 (5 bases). The germline CDR1 and CDR2 sequences are SGHNT and YENEEA. This CDR3 is 16 amino acids long. The ends were cut back, 7 bases at V and 2 bases at J, with 20 bases in the middle.

This clone has just a few counts. V is TRBV6-6 and J is TRBJ2-3; weak D call: TRBD1 (5 bases). CDR3 size: 14 residues. CDR1 and CDR2 (germline): MNHNY, SVGAGI (reference sequence). Between the trimmed V and J ends, which lost 7 bases and 0 bases, there was a span of 11 bases. The CDR3 is CASIGDSSTDTQYF. The CDR3 nucleotides read TGTGCCAGCATAGGCGACAGTAGCACAGATACGCAGTATTTT.

This chain connects TRBV5-6 to TRBJ1-4; possibly TRBD1 for D (6 bases). Trimming took off 2 bases at V and 4 bases at J, with 18 bases between the two ends. Germline assignment: CDR1 SGHDT and CDR2 YYEEEE. This CDR3 comprises 17 residues. CDR3 sequence: CASSLRTAKRSNEKLFF. CDR3 nucleotides: TGTGCCAGCAGCTTAAGGACAGCAAAAAGAAGTAATGAAAAACTGTTTTTT.

The gene calls are TRBV5-6 and TRBJ1-1; D call uncertain. Deletions cut 3 bases from V and 3 bases from J, with 9 bases between. This CDR3 has 13 residues. Germline values: CDR1 SGHDT, CDR2 YYEEEE. CDR3 DNA sequence: TGTGCCAGCAGCTCGGTTCCGTACACTGAAGCTTTCTTT. Translating it yields CASSSVPYTEAFF.

This clone was picked up a small number of times. CDR3 region: CASSLGPASGSRAGELFF. The CDR3 nucleotides are TGTGCCAGCAGCTTAGGCCCTGCTAGCGGGAGTCGTGCCGGGGAGCTGTTTTTT. This rearrangement joins TRBV7-6 to TRBJ2-2; TRBD2 matches 10 bases. The V gene end was trimmed by 1 base and the J gene end by 6 bases; junction bases not matched to a gene: 11. The CDR3 extends over 18 amino acids. Per the germline V gene, CDR1 is SGHVS and CDR2 is FNYEAQ.

The J gene is TRBJ1-1, the V gene TRBV29-1; TRBD1 aligns across 7 bases. The CDR3 runs to 15 residues. V was pared by 4 bases and J by 1 base, with 9 bases of the junction left unmatched. From germline, CDR1 is SQVTM and CDR2 ANQGSEA. CDR3 sequence (DNA): TGCAGCGTTGCCCGACTGGACAGGTCGAACACTGAAGCTTTCTTT. Protein product: CSVARLDRSNTEAFF.

The J gene is TRBJ2-5, the V gene TRBV4-3; perhaps TRBD2 as D (6 bases). The CDR3 has 14 amino acids. CDR1 and CDR2 (germline): LGHNA, YSLEER. V lost 5 bases, J lost 3 bases, and 13 bases lay in between. Written as DNA, the CDR3 is TGCGCCAGCAGCGGTAGCGGAAAAAAAGAGACCCAGTACTTC. This gives the protein CASSGSGKKETQYF.

This rearrangement joins TRBV21-1 to TRBJ1-3; TRBD1, the table's D call, was not compared with the DNA. TRBV21-1 is deemed a pseudogene. There are 20 residues in the CDR3. DNA of the CDR3: TGTGCCAGCAGCCCGTCGAGTGGGACAGGGTCTAGGCTCTCTGGAAACACCATATATTTT. Translation gives CASSPSSGTGSRLSGNTIYF.

The rearrangement uses TRBV7-3 and TRBJ2-1, with 9 bases aligning to TRBD2. Germline CDR1 and CDR2: SGHTA and FQGTGA. This CDR3 region has 16 residues. V was clipped by 2 bases and J by 3 bases; unmatched bases: 5. The CDR3 DNA reads as TGTGCCAGCAGCTTAGTAGCGGGAGACCTCTACAATGAGCAGTTCTTC. Encoded protein: CASSLVAGDLYNEQFF.

This rearrangement joins TRBV6-5 to TRBJ2-5, with TRBD1 matching 7 bases. This CDR3 has 14 residues. J lost 5 bases, V lost 6 bases, and 9 bases had no gene match. Per germline, CDR1 MNHEY and CDR2 SVGAGI. CDR3 nucleotides: TGTGCCAGCAGAGTACAACAGGGGTTGGAGACCCAGTACTTC. Translated, it gives CASRVQQGLETQYF.

The chain combines TRBV6-5 with TRBJ1-5; no firm D call. V was trimmed by 6 bases and J by 4 bases, leaving 16 bases between them. This CDR3 has 15 amino acids. Germline V lookup: CDR1 MNHEY, CDR2 SVGAGI. The CDR3, as DNA: TGTGCCAGCAGAGTTACTGTCTGTGATAATCAGCCCCAGCATTTT. Translating gives CASRVTVCDNQPQHF.

The chain employs TRBV4-1 and TRBJ2-1, with D perhaps TRBD2 (5 bases). V was pared by 3 bases and J by 0 bases, with 9 bases between. CDR3 length: 15 residues. CDR1 is MGHRA and CDR2 is YSYEKL in the germline V gene. The CDR3 loop is CASSHREGSYNEQFF. In nucleotides, the CDR3 is TGCGCCAGCAGCCATCGGGAAGGCTCCTACAATGAGCAGTTCTTC.

This clone was seen only a few times. The chain is built from TRBV18 and TRBJ1-4, with TRBD1 matching over 10 bases. J gave up 8 bases and V 3 bases, and 0 bases lay outside the gene matches. From germline, CDR1 is KGHSH and CDR2 LQKENI. This CDR3 has 13 amino acids. CDR3 sequence (DNA): TGTGCCAGCTCACCGGACAGGGGGGAAAAACTGTTTTTT. Amino acid sequence: CASSPDRGEKLFF. The variable domain in full, completed from reference TRBV18 and TRBJ1-4, reads NAGVMQNPRHLVRRRGQEARLRCSPMKGHSHVYWYRQLPEEGLKFMVYLQKENIIDESGMPKERFSAEFPKEGPSILRIQQVVRGDSAAYFCASSPDRGEKLFFGSGTQLSVL.

The J gene is TRBJ2-2, the V gene TRBV11-3, with 8 bases that match TRBD2. Trimming took 0 bases from V and 6 from J; bases not matched to a gene: 6. This CDR3 is built from 16 residues. CDR1 is SGHNT and CDR2 is YENEEA in the germline V gene. Here the CDR3 reads CASSLDYSGKAGELFF. CDR3 in DNA: TGTGCCAGCAGCTTAGACTATAGCGGGAAAGCCGGGGAGCTGTTTTTT.

The chain carries TRBV9 and TRBJ2-7, with TRBD1 identical over 12 bases. This CDR3 spans 16 amino acids. V dropped 0 bases and J dropped 0; count of bases not matched to a gene: 1. In germline, CDR1 is SGDLS, CDR2 YYNGEE. The CDR3 here is CASSVGGQGASYEQYF. The CDR3 nucleotides read TGTGCCAGCAGCGTAGGGGGACAGGGGGCCTCCTACGAGCAGTACTTC.

In its sample, this clone was seen a few times. J is TRBJ2-2 and V is TRBV14; a weak D match, TRBD2 (6 bases). Germline CDR1 is SGHDN and CDR2 is FVKESK. This CDR3 is 12 amino acids long. Trimming stripped 5 bases from V and 6 bases from J, with 7 bases between. The CDR3 DNA sequence: TGTGCCAGCAGCGGCGGGGCCGGGGAGCTGTTTTTT. Its translation: CASSGGAGELFF.

The chain combines TRBV11-2 with TRBJ1-2, with TRBD1 matching 8 bases. The CDR3 is 15 amino acids. J gave up 6 bases and V 1 base, and 7 bases lay outside the gene matches. The germline CDR1 and CDR2 sequences are SGHAT and FQNNGV. CDR3: CASSLARTGWDGYTF. The CDR3 region has the DNA TGTGCCAGCAGCTTAGCCCGGACAGGGTGGGATGGCTACACCTTC.

This clone showed up just a few times. The genes are TRBV28 and TRBJ2-7; the match to TRBD2 covers 14 bases. Germline V gives CDR1 MDHEN, CDR2 SYDVKM. Unmatched junction bases numbered 8, after V lost 5 bases and J lost 5 bases. The CDR3 spans 16 residues. The CDR3 here is CASSGKGLAGADEQYF. CDR3 bases: TGTGCCAGCAGTGGGAAGGGACTAGCGGGAGCAGACGAGCAGTACTTC.

The chain combines TRBV7-2 with TRBJ2-5, with TRBD2 identical over 9 bases. CDR1 is SGHTA, CDR2 FQGNSA, per germline. CDR3 length equals 12 residues. The J segment lost 2 bases and the V segment lost 10 bases, leaving 2 bases of the junction unmatched. CDR3 DNA sequence: TGTGCCACCGCGGGGGGGCAAGAGACCCAGTACTTC. Translating it yields CATAGGQETQYF. Variable domain in full (rest from reference TRBV7-2 and TRBJ2-5): GAGVSQSPSNKVTEKGKDVELRCDPISGHTALYWYRQSLGQGLEFLIYFQGNSAPDKSGLPSDRFSAERTGGSVSTLTIQRTQQEDSAVYLCATAGGQETQYFGPGTRLLVL.

The rearrangement links TRBV4-3 to TRBJ2-7; TRBD1 is a possible D gene (6 bases). Germline loops: CDR1 LGHNA, CDR2 YSLEER. This CDR3 spans 13 amino acids. V was cut by 1 base and J by 7 bases, with 11 bases left in between. This CDR3 is CASSQVQGWEQYF. In nucleotides, the CDR3 is TGCGCCAGCAGCCAAGTTCAGGGGTGGGAGCAGTACTTC.

The CDR3 reads CASKSLGGTSGTRDSYNEQFF. CDR3 DNA sequence: TGTGCCAGTAAGAGCCTAGGGGGGACTAGCGGAACCCGGGACTCCTACAATGAGCAGTTCTTC. The chain has TRBV19 and TRBJ2-1, with TRBD2 identical over 11 bases. Germline trimming cut 7 bases from V and 0 bases from J; bases unmatched to any gene: 20. Germline CDR1 and CDR2: LNHDA and SQIVND (reference sequence). The CDR3 extends over 21 amino acids.

The V and J genes are TRBV4-2 and TRBJ1-4; 7 bases map to TRBD1. The length of the CDR3 is 17 residues. Trimming took 4 bases from V and 3 from J; bases not matched to a gene: 11. Germline loops: CDR1 LGHNA, CDR2 YNFKEQ. The CDR3 loop is CASSPYRGWEANEKLFF. CDR3 DNA: TGTGCCAGCAGCCCATACAGGGGCTGGGAGGCTAATGAAAAACTGTTTTTT.

V usage is TRBV4-3 and J usage is TRBJ1-4; 8 bases are a match to TRBD1. This CDR3 has 15 residues. Germline V CDR1 and CDR2: LGHNA, YSLEER. V lost 1 base and J lost 7; bases outside the gene matches: 5. CDR3 residues: CASSQVRDRSEKLFF. DNA of the CDR3: TGCGCCAGCAGCCAAGTTCGGGACAGGAGTGAAAAACTGTTTTTT.